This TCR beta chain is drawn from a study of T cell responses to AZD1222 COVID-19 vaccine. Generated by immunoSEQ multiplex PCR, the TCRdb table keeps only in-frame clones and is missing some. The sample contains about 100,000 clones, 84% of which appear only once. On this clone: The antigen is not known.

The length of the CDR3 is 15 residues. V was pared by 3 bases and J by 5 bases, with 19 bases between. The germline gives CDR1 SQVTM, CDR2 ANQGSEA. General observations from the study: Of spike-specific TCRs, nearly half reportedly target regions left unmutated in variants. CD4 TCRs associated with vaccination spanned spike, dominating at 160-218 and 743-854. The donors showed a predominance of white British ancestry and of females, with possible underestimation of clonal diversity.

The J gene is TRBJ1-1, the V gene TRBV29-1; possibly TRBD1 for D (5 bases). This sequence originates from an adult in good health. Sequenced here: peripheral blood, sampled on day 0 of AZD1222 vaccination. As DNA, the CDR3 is TGCAGCGTTGACGCTTCGGGGGGGGGAAAAACTGAAGCTTTCTTT. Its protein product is CSVDASGGGKTEAFF.